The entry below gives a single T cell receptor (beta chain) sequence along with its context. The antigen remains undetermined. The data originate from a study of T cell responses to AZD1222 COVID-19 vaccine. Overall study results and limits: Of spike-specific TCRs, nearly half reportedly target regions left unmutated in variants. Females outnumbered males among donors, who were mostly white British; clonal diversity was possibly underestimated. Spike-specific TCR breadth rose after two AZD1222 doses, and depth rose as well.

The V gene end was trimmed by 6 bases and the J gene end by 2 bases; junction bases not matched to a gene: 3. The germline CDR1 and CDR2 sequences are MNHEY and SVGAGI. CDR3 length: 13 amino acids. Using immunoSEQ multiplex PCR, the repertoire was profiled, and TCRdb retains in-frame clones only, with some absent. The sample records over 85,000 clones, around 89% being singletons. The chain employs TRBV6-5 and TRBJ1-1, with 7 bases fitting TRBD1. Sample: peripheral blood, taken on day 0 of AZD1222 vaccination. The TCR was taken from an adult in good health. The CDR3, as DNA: TGTGCCAGCAGAAGGGGGCCAAACACTGAAGCTTTCTTT. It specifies CASRRGPNTEAFF.